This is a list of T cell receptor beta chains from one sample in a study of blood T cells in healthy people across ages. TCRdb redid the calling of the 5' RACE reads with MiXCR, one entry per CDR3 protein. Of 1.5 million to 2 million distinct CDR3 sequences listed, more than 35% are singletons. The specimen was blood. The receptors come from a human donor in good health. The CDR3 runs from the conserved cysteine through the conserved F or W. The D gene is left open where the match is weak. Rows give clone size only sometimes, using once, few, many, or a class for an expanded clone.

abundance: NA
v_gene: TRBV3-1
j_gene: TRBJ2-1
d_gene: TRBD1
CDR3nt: TGTGCCAGCAGCCAAGTAAGGGGGACAGGAGCTTACAATGAGCAGTTCTTC
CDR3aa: CASSQVRGTGAYNEQFF

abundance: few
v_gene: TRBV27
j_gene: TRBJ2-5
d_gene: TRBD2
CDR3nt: TGTGCCAGCACCGTTCCCGGGACTAGCGGGGAGACCCAGTACTTC
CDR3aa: CASTVPGTSGETQYF

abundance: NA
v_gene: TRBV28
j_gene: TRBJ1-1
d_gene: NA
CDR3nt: TGTGCCAGCAGTTCAGACAGGTGGGCCACTGAAGCTTTCTTT
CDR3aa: CASSSDRWATEAFF

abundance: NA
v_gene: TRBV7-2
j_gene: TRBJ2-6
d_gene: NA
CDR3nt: TGTGCCAGCAGCTCCGAGAACCCCATCGCTCGAGGTGGGGCCAACGTCCTGACTTTC
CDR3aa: CASSSENPIARGGANVLTF

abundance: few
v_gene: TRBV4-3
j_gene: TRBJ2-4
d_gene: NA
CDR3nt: TGCGCCAGCAGCCTCATAAATGGTCAGGGAAACATTCAGTACTTC
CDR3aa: CASSLINGQGNIQYF

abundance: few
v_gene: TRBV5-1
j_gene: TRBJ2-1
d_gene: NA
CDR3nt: TGCGCCAGCAGCTTGGGGGCGGGCGCCGAGAGGGAGCAGTTCTTC
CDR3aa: CASSLGAGAEREQFF

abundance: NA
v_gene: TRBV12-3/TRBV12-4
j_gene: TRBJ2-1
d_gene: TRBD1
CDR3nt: TGTGCCAGCAGCCCCGGGACAGAGAGTGAGCAGTTCTTC
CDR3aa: CASSPGTESEQFF

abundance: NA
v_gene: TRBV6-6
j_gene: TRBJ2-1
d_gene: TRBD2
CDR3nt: TGTGCCGGCACCCCTTCTAGCGGGGTGACTAATGAGCAGTTCTTC
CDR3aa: CAGTPSSGVTNEQFF

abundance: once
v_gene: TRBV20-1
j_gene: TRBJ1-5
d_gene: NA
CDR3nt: TGCAGTGCTATTTACGGATCCAATCAGCCCCAGCATTTT
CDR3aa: CSAIYGSNQPQHF

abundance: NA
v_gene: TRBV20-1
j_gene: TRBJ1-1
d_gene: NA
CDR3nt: TGCAGTGCTGAAGGGTTGGACACTGAAGCTTTCTTT
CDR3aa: CSAEGLDTEAFF

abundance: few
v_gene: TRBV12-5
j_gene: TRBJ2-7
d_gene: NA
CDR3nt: TGTGCTAGTGGTACTTCTCGGGGCCTGACCTACGAGCAGTACTTC
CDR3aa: CASGTSRGLTYEQYF

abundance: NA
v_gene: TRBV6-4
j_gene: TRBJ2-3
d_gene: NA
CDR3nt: TGTGCCAGCAGTGAAGAATGGGATTACACAGGTACGCAGTATTTT
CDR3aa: CASSEEWDYTGTQYF

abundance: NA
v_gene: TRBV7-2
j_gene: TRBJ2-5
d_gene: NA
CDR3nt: TGTGCCAGCAGCTTATTCGTCGGCCATCAAGAGACCCAGTACTTC
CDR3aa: CASSLFVGHQETQYF

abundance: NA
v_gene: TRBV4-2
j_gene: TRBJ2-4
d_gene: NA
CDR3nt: TGTGCCAGCAGCCCTGAGGCCCTTGGGGAGCAGTACTTC
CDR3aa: CASSPEALGEQYF

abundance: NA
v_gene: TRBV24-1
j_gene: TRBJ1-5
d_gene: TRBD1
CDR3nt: TGTGCCGCCAGTGACAGGGGTGATAAGCCCCAGCATTTT
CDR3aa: CAASDRGDKPQHF

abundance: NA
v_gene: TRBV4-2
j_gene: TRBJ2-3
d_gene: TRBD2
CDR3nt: TGTACCAGCAGCCAAGATATCGGGGGGGGGCCATCGAGGGCAGATACGCAGTATTTT
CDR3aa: CTSSQDIGGGPSRADTQYF

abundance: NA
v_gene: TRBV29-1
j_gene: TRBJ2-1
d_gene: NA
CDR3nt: TGCAGCCCCCAGACAAGCCACAATGAGCAGTTCTTC
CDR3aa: CSPQTSHNEQFF

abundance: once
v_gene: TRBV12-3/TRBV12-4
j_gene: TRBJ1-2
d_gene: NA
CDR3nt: TGTGCCAGCAGTCCTAACCTAAGAGGGATCGATGGCTACACCTTC
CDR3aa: CASSPNLRGIDGYTF

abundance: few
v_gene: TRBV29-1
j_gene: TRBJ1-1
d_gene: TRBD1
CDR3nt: TGCAGCGTCGAAGGGGGCCAATGGGCTTTCTTT
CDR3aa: CSVEGGQWAFF

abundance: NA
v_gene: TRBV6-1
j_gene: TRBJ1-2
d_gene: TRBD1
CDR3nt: TGTGCCAGCAGTGAAGCGGCGGGACAGGGGAGCGGAGGTTACACCTTC
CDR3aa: CASSEAAGQGSGGYTF

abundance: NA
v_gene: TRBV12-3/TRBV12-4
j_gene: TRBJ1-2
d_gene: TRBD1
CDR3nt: TGCGCCAGCAGTCTGTCGACAGGGGGAGAGGGCTACACCTTC
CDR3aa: CASSLSTGGEGYTF

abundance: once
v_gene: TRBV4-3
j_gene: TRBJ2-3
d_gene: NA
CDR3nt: TGCGCCAGCAGCCAAGAATTAGTGGCCCATGGAGGGGCAGATACGCAGTATTTT
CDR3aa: CASSQELVAHGGADTQYF

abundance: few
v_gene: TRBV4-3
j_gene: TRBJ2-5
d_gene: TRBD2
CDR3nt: TGCGCCAGCAGCCAAGAGCGGCGGGGGGGCCTAGAGACCCAGTACTTC
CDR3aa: CASSQERRGGLETQYF

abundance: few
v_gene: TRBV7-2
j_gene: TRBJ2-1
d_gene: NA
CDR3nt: TGTGCCAGCAGCTCCCCGTTCAACAATGAGCAGTTCTTC
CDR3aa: CASSSPFNNEQFF

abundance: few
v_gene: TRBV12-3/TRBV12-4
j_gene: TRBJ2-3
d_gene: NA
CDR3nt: TGTGCCAGCAGCCCGGTGCTCTTCACAGATACGCAGTATTTT
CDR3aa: CASSPVLFTDTQYF

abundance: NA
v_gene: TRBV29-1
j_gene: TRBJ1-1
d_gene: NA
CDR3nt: TGCAGCGCGGACGGGGGGGAAACTGAAGCTTTCTTT
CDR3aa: CSADGGETEAFF

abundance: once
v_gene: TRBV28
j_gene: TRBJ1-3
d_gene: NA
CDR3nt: TGTGCCAGCAGTGTCATCCAGGGGAGTACCACCATATATTTT
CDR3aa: CASSVIQGSTTIYF

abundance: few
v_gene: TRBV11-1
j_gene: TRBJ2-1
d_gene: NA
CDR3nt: TGTGCCAGCAGCTTAAATGCGGGGCAATGGTCCTACAATGAGCAGTTCTTC
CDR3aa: CASSLNAGQWSYNEQFF

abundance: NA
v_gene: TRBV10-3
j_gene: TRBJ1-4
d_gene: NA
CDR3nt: TGTGCCATCAGTAAGGGATCTGCAACTAATGAAAAACTGTTTTTT
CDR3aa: CAISKGSATNEKLFF

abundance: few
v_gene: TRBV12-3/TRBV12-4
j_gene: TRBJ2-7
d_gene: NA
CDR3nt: TGTGCCAGCAGTTTAGAGTGGCTAGACAGTAGCTCCTACGAGCAGTACTTC
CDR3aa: CASSLEWLDSSSYEQYF

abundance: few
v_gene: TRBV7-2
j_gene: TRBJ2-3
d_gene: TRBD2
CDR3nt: TGTGCCAGCAGAGGGACTAGCAGGGGGACGGATACGCAGTATTTT
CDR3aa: CASRGTSRGTDTQYF

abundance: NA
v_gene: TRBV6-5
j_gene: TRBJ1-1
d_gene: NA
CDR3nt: TGTGCCAGCAGTTACTCGGCCATAAGAGGCACTGAAGCTTTCTTT
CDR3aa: CASSYSAIRGTEAFF

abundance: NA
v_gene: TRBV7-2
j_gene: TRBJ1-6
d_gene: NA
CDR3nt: TGTGCCAGCAGCCCCGGGGGCCCTAATTCGGCATCACCCCTCCACTTT
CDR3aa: CASSPGGPNSASPLHF

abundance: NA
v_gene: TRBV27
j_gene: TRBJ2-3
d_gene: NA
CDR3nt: TGTGCCAGCAGTTTAAGCCGGGGGGCCACAGATACGCAGTATTTT
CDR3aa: CASSLSRGATDTQYF

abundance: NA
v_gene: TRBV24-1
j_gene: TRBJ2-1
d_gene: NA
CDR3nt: TGTGCCACCAGTGATTCCGGTAGCCGGAACAATGAGCAGTTCTTC
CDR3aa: CATSDSGSRNNEQFF

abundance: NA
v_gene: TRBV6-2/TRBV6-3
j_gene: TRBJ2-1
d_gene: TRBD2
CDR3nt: TGTGCCAGCAGTTACTACGCGGGGGGGGACAATGAGCAGTTCTTC
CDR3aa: CASSYYAGGDNEQFF

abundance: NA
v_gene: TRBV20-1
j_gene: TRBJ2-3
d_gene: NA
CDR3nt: TGCAGTGCTAGACAAATTGGGTCTAGCACAGATACGCAGTATTTT
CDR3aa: CSARQIGSSTDTQYF

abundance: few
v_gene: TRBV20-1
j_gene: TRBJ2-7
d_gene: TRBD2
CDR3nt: TGCAGTGCTAGAGCCATCAATTTAGGGAGGGGAAAATCCTACGAGCAGTACTTC
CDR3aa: CSARAINLGRGKSYEQYF

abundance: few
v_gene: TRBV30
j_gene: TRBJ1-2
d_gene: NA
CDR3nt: TGTGCCTGGAGTGTCTGGGGCGGCTATGGCTACACCTTC
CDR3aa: CAWSVWGGYGYTF

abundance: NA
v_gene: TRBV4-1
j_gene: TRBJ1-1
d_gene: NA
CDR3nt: TGCGCCAGCAGCCCCACCTTCAGGGACGACACTGAAGCTTTCTTT
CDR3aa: CASSPTFRDDTEAFF